This is a list of T cell receptor beta chains from one sample in a study of shared clonotypes between healthy human individuals. Only in-frame clones appear in the TCRdb table, and some are missing; sequencing was by immunoSEQ multiplex PCR. The sample includes some 790,000 clones, over 60% of them seen just once. Sequenced: memory CD4+ T cells sorted from blood. The receptors come from a woman in her twenties or thirties in good health. Both conserved end residues are part of each CDR3. A D gene is named only where the DNA matches it firmly. Only part of the rows carry a size: once, few, many, or a class if the clone is expanded.

TRBJ2-2	TRBD1	.	TRBV30	TGTGCCTGGGGGGCAGGGGGAACGAACACCGGGGAGCTGTTTTTT	CAWGAGGTNTGELFF
TRBJ2-7	.	.	TRBV25-1	TGTGCCAGCAGCCTAGACCCCGAAGGCTACGAGCAGTACTTC	CASSLDPEGYEQYF
TRBJ2-6	.	.	TRBV28	TGTGCCAGCAGTCTGACGTTCCTAGGTTCTGGGGCCAACGTCCTGACTTTC	CASSLTFLGSGANVLTF
TRBJ2-2	TRBD1	few	TRBV5-1	TGCGCCAGCAGCTTCAGACAGGGGGACACCGGGGAGCTGTTTTTT	CASSFRQGDTGELFF
TRBJ2-5	.	.	TRBV27	TGTGCCAGCAGTCCCCGGTATTGGATAGCAAGGGGTGAAGAGACCCAGTACTTC	CASSPRYWIARGEETQYF
TRBJ2-5	TRBD2	.	TRBV30	TGTGCCTGGAGTGTATCCGGGAGGGCCCGGGTACGAGAGACCCAGTACTTC	CAWSVSGRARVRETQYF
TRBJ2-7	.	.	TRBV27	TGTGCCAGCAGTATTCTCCGGGACTCTAACGAGCAGTACTTC	CASSILRDSNEQYF
TRBJ1-2	.	.	TRBV15	TGTGCCACCAGCAGACCAGGGTACGGCTACACCTTC	CATSRPGYGYTF
TRBJ1-4	.	.	TRBV7-9	TGTGCCAGCAGCTTTTGGCAGGCTGAAAAACTGTTTTTT	CASSFWQAEKLFF
TRBJ1-1	TRBD1	.	TRBV18	TGTGCCAGCTCACCATTTGACAGGGCGGGTGCTGAAGCTTTCTTT	CASSPFDRAGAEAFF
TRBJ2-7	TRBD2	many	TRBV2	TGTGCCAGCAGTGAAGAGGCGGGGGGCTCCTACGAGCAGTACTTC	CASSEEAGGSYEQYF
TRBJ2-5	.	.	TRBV5-1	TGCGCCAGCAGCTTGGGGCCGGGCGGGGAGACCCAGTACTTC	CASSLGPGGETQYF
TRBJ1-1	TRBD1	few	TRBV29-1	TGCAGCGTTGACACCGGGACAGGGGGTTACACTGAAGCTTTCTTT	CSVDTGTGGYTEAFF
TRBJ1-2	TRBD1	.	TRBV9	TGTGCCACTTCCGCCGGGACAGCTTATGGCTACACCTTC	CATSAGTAYGYTF
TRBJ2-5	.	.	TRBV18	TGTGCCAGCTCACCACCGGGAAGGGAACAAGAGACCCAGTACTTC	CASSPPGREQETQYF
TRBJ2-2	.	few	TRBV11-2	TGTGCCAGCAGCCAAGATCTCCCAGCCGGGGAGCTGTTTTTT	CASSQDLPAGELFF
TRBJ1-1	.	few	TRBV5-6	TGTGCCAGCAGCTTGACAGGGCTTAACACTGAAGCTTTCTTT	CASSLTGLNTEAFF
TRBJ2-3	.	.	TRBV20-1	TGCAGTGCTAAAACGGGAGATACGCAGTATTTT	CSAKTGDTQYF
TRBJ2-3	TRBD1	.	TRBV7-2	TGTGCCAGCAGCTTAGATGGGACAGGGGTATTAGATACGCAGTATTTT	CASSLDGTGVLDTQYF
TRBJ1-5	TRBD1	.	TRBV5-1	TGCGCCAGCAGCTTAACGGTGTCGGGACAGGGAAGATCTCAGCCCCAGCATTTT	CASSLTVSGQGRSQPQHF